This passage covers 2 T cell receptor beta chains from one sample sequenced in a study of T cells in Graves' hyperthyroidism and ophthalmopathy. There were TCR beta CDR3 regions amplified from RNA transcripts. The HTBI set primed first-round TCR CDR3 RT-PCR. TCRdb analysed the multiplex PCR reads with MiXCR anew, one entry per CDR3 protein. The data contain around 350,000 distinct CDR3 sequences, less than 20% of them seen just once; the ten biggest clones take up roughly a quarter. Specimen: blood. Receptors originate from a young woman with Graves' hyperthyroidism that later progressed to Graves' ophthalmopathy.

This clonotype showed up just a few times. The rearrangement uses TRBV6-1 and TRBJ1-1, with 8 nucleotides matching TRBD1. The germline gives CDR1 MNHNS, CDR2 SASEGT. The trim removed 5 bases at V and 0 bases at J, leaving 5 bases unmatched. The CDR3 length is 15 residues. CDR3 residues: CASSQDRGMNTEAFF. DNA for the CDR3: TGTGCCAGCAGTCAAGACAGGGGTATGAACACTGAAGCTTTCTTT.

This chain's CDR3 is CATSDGLAGDRETQYF. DNA of the CDR3: TGTGCCACCAGTGACGGACTAGCGGGAGACAGGGAGACCCAGTACTTC. The chain carries TRBV24-1 and TRBJ2-5; 13 nucleotides line up with TRBD2. The CDR3 extends over 16 amino acids. The V gene's germline CDR1 is KGHDR and CDR2 SFDVKD. After removal of 4 bases from V and 5 bases from J, the junction contained 6 bases not matched to a gene.